Below are 17 T cell receptor beta chains sequenced from a single sample in a study of blood T cell repertoires in COVID-19 (dated by TCRdb to about 2020). Library prep was done by the immunoSEQ multiplex PCR assay. The source is immuneACCESS, and TCRdb retained only in-frame sequences with V and J called. Part of the clones is not carried over; for the studies checked, unresolved V genes explain less than half of this, and the remainder is unexplained. This sample gives approximately 180,000 clones in total; 82% of them show up just once. Approximately 9.1% of the sample is in the top ten clones. The specimen sequenced was peripheral blood. All receptors come from a woman in her 70s with acute or convalescent COVID-19.

The chain uses TRBV6-2 or TRBV6-3 and TRBJ1-1; TRBD1 aligns across 7 bases. J lost 2 bases, V lost 2 bases, and 11 bases had no gene match. CDR1 and CDR2 from the germline V gene are MNHEY and SVGEGT. This CDR3 spans 17 amino acids. This CDR3 reads CASSYGRQGVVNTEAFF. Written as DNA, the CDR3 is TGTGCCAGCAGTTACGGGCGACAGGGTGTCGTAAACACTGAAGCTTTCTTT.

The V call is TRBV7-9, the J call TRBJ2-1; TRBD1 aligns across 8 bases. The V and J ends lost 2 bases and 4 bases, in that order; junction bases with no gene match: 4. CDR3 size: 15 residues. Germline loops: CDR1 SEHNR, CDR2 FQNEAQ (reference sequence). The CDR3 protein is CASSLRTGWYNEQFF. DNA of the CDR3: TGTGCCAGCAGCTTAAGGACAGGGTGGTACAATGAGCAGTTCTTC.

This CDR3 is CASSPGLAGPLADEQFF. DNA for the CDR3: TGCGCCAGCAGCCCGGGACTAGCGGGGCCACTTGCCGATGAGCAGTTCTTC. The J gene is TRBJ2-1, the V gene TRBV5-1; 13 bases match TRBD2. Trimming took 4 bases from V and 8 from J; bases not matched to a gene: 12. This CDR3 has 17 amino acids. The germline V gene encodes CDR1 SGHRS and CDR2 YFSETQ.

This chain uses TRBV18 with TRBJ2-2, with TRBD1 matching over 8 bases. V was pared by 3 bases and J by 4 bases, with 4 bases of the junction left unmatched. The CDR3 runs to 15 residues. In germline, CDR1 is KGHSH, CDR2 LQKENI. CDR3 nucleotides: TGTGCCAGCTCACCCCGGGACAGGACCACCGGGGAGCTGTTTTTT. Amino acids: CASSPRDRTTGELFF.

V is TRBV2 and J is TRBJ1-5; 9 bases line up with TRBD1. This CDR3 is built from 14 residues. V was pared by 4 bases and J by 5 bases, with 3 bases of the junction left unmatched. Germline V lookup: CDR1 SNHLY, CDR2 FYNNEI. The CDR3 nucleotides are TGTGCCAGCAGTGCGACAGGGGGACATCAGCCCCAGCATTTT. Its translation is CASSATGGHQPQHF. Complete variable domain (other parts from reference TRBV2 and TRBJ1-5): EPEVTQTPSHQVTQMGQEVILRCVPISNHLYFYWYRQILGQKVEFLVSFYNNEISEKSEIFDDQFSVERPDGSNFTLKIRSTKLEDSAMYFCASSATGGHQPQHFGDGTRLSIL.

The chain has TRBV6-2 or TRBV6-3 and TRBJ1-2; 7 bases are a match to TRBD1. The CDR3 length is 15 residues. The V segment lost 4 bases and the J segment 0 bases; nucleotides outside the gene matches: 5. The germline V gene encodes CDR1 MNHEY and CDR2 SVGEGT. As DNA, the CDR3 is TGTGCCAGCAGTTCTACCGGGACAGCTAACTATGGCTACACCTTC. Translated: CASSSTGTANYGYTF.

The chain employs TRBV3-1 (or the pseudogene TRBV3-2) and TRBJ2-5; maybe TRBD1 (6 bases). Germline CDR1 LGHDT, CDR2 YNNKEL (reference sequence). The ends were cut back, 1 base at V and 0 bases at J, with 9 bases in the middle. The CDR3 is 15 amino acids. The CDR3 loop reads CASSQVGDNQETQYF. The CDR3 nucleotides are TGTGCCAGCAGCCAAGTGGGGGACAACCAAGAGACCCAGTACTTC.

V usage is TRBV2 and J usage is TRBJ2-1; 7 bases map to TRBD1. The CDR3 loop spans 16 amino acids. The germline V gene has CDR1 SNHLY and CDR2 FYNNEI. The V gene end was trimmed by 4 bases and the J gene end by 5 bases; junction bases not matched to a gene: 11. In nucleotides, the CDR3 is TGTGCCAGCAGTGCCCCTGGGGACAGATTCAACAATGAGCAGTTCTTC. Translating it yields CASSAPGDRFNNEQFF.

This chain uses TRBV6-1 with TRBJ2-5; 7 positions agree with TRBD2. After removal of 1 base from V and 1 base from J, the junction contained 18 bases not matched to a gene. Germline lookup yields CDR1 MNHNS and CDR2 SASEGT. The CDR3 consists of 20 residues. The CDR3 reads CASSEVGGTTLSYSQETQYF. In DNA form, the CDR3 reads TGTGCCAGCAGTGAAGTCGGGGGGACGACCCTCTCTTATTCCCAAGAGACCCAGTACTTC.

This sequence joins TRBV19 and TRBJ1-5, with D unresolved. Germline CDR1 is LNHDA and CDR2 is SQIVND (reference sequence). CDR3 length: 16 residues. V was pared by 6 bases and J by 0 bases, with 15 bases between. The CDR3 here is CASRSRQSYSNQPQHF. As DNA, the CDR3 is TGTGCCAGTAGGTCTAGGCAGTCCTATAGCAATCAGCCCCAGCATTTT.

The chain recombines TRBV28 with TRBJ1-2; D is possibly TRBD1 (5 bases). CDR3 length equals 15 residues. V was trimmed by 10 bases and J by 2 bases, leaving 20 bases between them. CDR1 is MDHEN, CDR2 SYDVKM, per germline. The CDR3 DNA sequence: TGTGCCAACCGGGGGGGACGGGGCAACAACTATGGCTACACCTTC. This translates into CANRGGRGNNYGYTF.

The chain combines TRBV3-1 (or the pseudogene TRBV3-2) with TRBJ1-1; D not resolved. CDR1 and CDR2 (germline): LGHDT, YNNKEL (reference sequence). The V end lost 1 base, the J end lost 1 base, and 7 bases lay between the germline ends. This CDR3 contains 14 residues. CDR3 protein: CASSQVESNTEAFF. CDR3 bases: TGTGCCAGCAGCCAAGTAGAGTCGAACACTGAAGCTTTCTTT.

The V gene is TRBV19, the J gene TRBJ1-1, with 7 bases aligning to TRBD1. J was trimmed by 0 bases and V by 6 bases; bases with no gene match: 7. Germline CDR1 and CDR2: LNHDA and SQIVND (reference sequence). The CDR3 length is 15 residues. CDR3 sequence: CASSEPTGVNTEAFF. CDR3 nucleotides: TGTGCCAGTAGCGAACCAACAGGGGTGAACACTGAAGCTTTCTTT.

The chain joins TRBV6-2 or TRBV6-3 to TRBJ1-6, with 8 bases matching TRBD1. The length of the CDR3 is 16 residues. The J segment lost 6 bases and the V segment lost 2 bases, leaving 6 bases of the junction unmatched. Per germline, CDR1 MNHEY and CDR2 SVGEGT. The CDR3 here is CASSYPPRGLNSPLHF. The CDR3 bases are TGTGCCAGCAGTTACCCCCCCAGGGGGCTTAATTCACCCCTCCACTTT.

The gene calls are TRBV11-2 and TRBJ1-1, with D possibly matching TRBD1 (5 bases). Between the trimmed V and J ends, which lost 1 base and 1 base, there was a span of 7 bases. This CDR3 comprises 14 residues. CDR1 SGHAT and CDR2 FQNNGV come from the germline V gene. The CDR3 here is CASSLGGGNTEAFF. The CDR3 nucleotides are TGTGCCAGCAGCTTAGGGGGGGGGAACACTGAAGCTTTCTTT.

The chain links TRBV19 to TRBJ2-3, with TRBD1 matching 7 bases. CDR3 length: 15 amino acids. The J segment lost 2 bases and the V segment lost 5 bases, leaving 7 bases of the junction unmatched. Per germline, CDR1 LNHDA and CDR2 SQIVND (reference sequence). CDR3 nucleotides: TGTGCCAGTAGTTACAGGGGACAGCACACAGATACGCAGTATTTT. Amino acids: CASSYRGQHTDTQYF. Full variable domain (remainder filled in from reference TRBV19 and TRBJ2-3): DGGITQSPKYLFRKEGQNVTLSCEQNLNHDAMYWYRQDPGQGLRLIYYSQIVNDFQKGDIAEGYSVSREKKESFPLTVTSAQKNPTAFYLCASSYRGQHTDTQYFGPGTRLTVL.

V gene TRBV11-2 combines with J gene TRBJ1-3, with D perhaps TRBD1 (5 bases). This CDR3 is built from 15 residues. Trimming left V 5 bases short and J 4 bases short, with 15 bases between. Looked up from germline, CDR1 is SGHAT and CDR2 is FQNNGV. The CDR3 is CASSAGPSAGNTIYF. The CDR3 DNA sequence: TGTGCCAGCAGCGCGGGACCGTCGGCGGGAAACACCATATATTTT.